The 22 T cell receptor beta chains below come from one sample, sequenced in a study of T cell changes during pregnancy in multiple sclerosis. The assay was immunoSEQ multiplex PCR, and TCRdb's table has in-frame clones only and misses some. In the table there are about 64,000 clones, 96% of which are singletons. Sample: CD8+ T cells from peripheral blood mononuclear cells, taken after pregnancy. The receptors were gathered from a female donor with multiple sclerosis, enrolled in a pregnancy study.

This rearrangement joins TRBV7-6 to TRBJ1-1; weak D call: TRBD1 (6 bases). This CDR3 has 15 residues. V was cut by 1 base and J by 3 bases, with 12 bases left in between. Germline loops: CDR1 SGHVS, CDR2 FNYEAQ. CDR3 sequence (DNA): TGTGCCAGCAGCTTAGGGCCCGCAGGGGACACTGAAGCTTTCTTT. The encoded protein is CASSLGPAGDTEAFF.

This chain links TRBV6-1 with TRBJ2-1; weak D call: TRBD2 (5 bases). This CDR3 is built from 16 residues. V was trimmed by 3 bases and J by 2 bases, leaving 14 bases between them. CDR1 and CDR2 from the germline V gene are MNHNS and SASEGT. CDR3 in DNA: TGTGCCAGCAGTGATGGGTCCGGGGTGACCTACAATGAGCAGTTCTTC. Encoded protein: CASSDGSGVTYNEQFF.

The chain carries TRBV7-6 and TRBJ2-6, with a tentative D call TRBD2 (5 bases). Germline CDR1 and CDR2: SGHVS and FNYEAQ. V lost 1 base and J lost 0, with 7 bases in between. This CDR3 has 16 residues. As DNA, the CDR3 is TGTGCCAGCAGCTTAGGGAGGTTCTCTGGGGCCAACGTCCTGACTTTC. Translated, it gives CASSLGRFSGANVLTF.

The chain is built from TRBV7-9 and TRBJ2-7; a possible D gene is TRBD2 (6 bases). Trimming took off 5 bases at V and 3 bases at J, with 8 bases between the two ends. CDR1 is SEHNR, CDR2 FQNEAQ, per germline (reference sequence). This CDR3 is built from 12 residues. In nucleotides, the CDR3 is TGTGCCAGCAGCACCGGGGGCTACGAGCAGTACTTC. As protein: CASSTGGYEQYF.

This sequence joins TRBV7-8 and TRBJ1-5; D call uncertain. From germline, CDR1 is SGHVS and CDR2 FQNEAQ. This CDR3 is 12 amino acids long. V gave up 3 bases and J gave up 5 bases, with 5 bases separating them. CDR3 DNA sequence: TGTGCCAGCAGCTTTACGGATCAGCCCCAGCATTTT. Translated: CASSFTDQPQHF.

This clone was seen a single time. The V gene is TRBV6-5, the J gene TRBJ2-7; TRBD1 is a possible D gene (6 bases). CDR1 MNHEY and CDR2 SVGAGI come from the germline V gene. The CDR3 has 16 amino acids. Trimming shortened V by 0 bases and J by 3 bases, and 15 bases separated the two germline ends. CDR3 sequence reads: CASSYSRTGNLYEQYF. CDR3 in DNA: TGTGCCAGCAGTTACTCGAGAACAGGGAACCTCTACGAGCAGTACTTC.

The V gene is TRBV4-2, the J gene TRBJ2-7; 8 nucleotides line up with TRBD2. The trim removed 2 bases at V and 3 bases at J, leaving 6 bases unmatched. Looked up from germline, CDR1 is LGHNA and CDR2 is YNFKEQ. The CDR3 has 15 amino acids. The CDR3 DNA reads as TGTGCCAGCAGCCAAACACTAGCGGACCTCTACGAGCAGTACTTC. Translated, it gives CASSQTLADLYEQYF.

The rearrangement uses TRBV7-9 and TRBJ1-4, with 7 bases lining up with TRBD1. Germline loops: CDR1 SEHNR, CDR2 FQNEAQ (reference sequence). CDR3 length equals 16 residues. Trimming took 1 base from V and 3 from J; bases not matched to a gene: 5. The CDR3 spells CASSLVDRVANEKLFF. In nucleotides, the CDR3 is TGTGCCAGCAGCTTAGTCGACAGGGTGGCTAATGAAAAACTGTTTTTT.

The rearrangement joins TRBV5-4 to TRBJ2-7; 9 nucleotides line up with TRBD2. The trim removed 4 bases at V and 1 base at J, leaving 3 bases unmatched. Germline CDR1 reads SGHNT; CDR2 reads YYREEE (reference sequence). This CDR3 has 14 residues. DNA of the CDR3: TGTGCCAGCAGCCTTAGCGGGAGTTCCTACGAGCAGTACTTC. This sequence encodes CASSLSGSSYEQYF. Using reference TRBV5-4 and TRBJ2-7 for the parts outside the CDR3, the full variable domain is ETGVTQSPTHLIKTRGQQVTLRCSSQSGHNTVSWYQQALGQGPQFIFQYYREEENGRGNFPPRFSGLQFPNYSSELNVNALELDDSALYLCASSLSGSSYEQYFGPGTRLTVT.

This chain links TRBV19 with TRBJ1-4; 9 positions agree with TRBD1. The CDR3 covers 12 residues. Germline assignment: CDR1 LNHDA and CDR2 SQIVND (reference sequence). V shed 8 bases and J 14 bases; nucleotides not matched to a gene: 9. The DNA of the CDR3 is TGTGCCAGTCGACGCCGGGACAGGGCTCTGTTTTTT. It encodes CASRRRDRALFF.

This chain uses TRBV5-1 with TRBJ2-5; 11 bases align to TRBD2. The CDR3 is made up of 16 amino acids. CDR1 and CDR2 (germline): SGHRS, YFSETQ. V gave up 1 base and J gave up 2 bases; unmatched junction bases: 4. CDR3 amino acids: CASSLYLAGGQETQYF. The DNA for the CDR3 is TGCGCCAGCAGCTTGTATCTAGCGGGAGGTCAAGAGACCCAGTACTTC.

This sequence joins TRBV15 and TRBJ2-7; D uncertain. The V gene's germline CDR1 is LNHNV and CDR2 YYDKDF (reference sequence). Deletions cut 3 bases from V and 2 bases from J, with 8 bases between. The CDR3 loop spans 13 amino acids. The CDR3 sequence is CATSSSLAYEQYF. CDR3 bases: TGTGCCACCAGCAGCTCCCTCGCCTACGAGCAGTACTTC.

The chain couples TRBV7-9 to TRBJ2-7, with D uncertain. Deletions cut 4 bases from V and 7 bases from J, with 23 bases between. CDR3 length: 16 residues. Germline lookup yields CDR1 SEHNR and CDR2 FQNEAQ (reference sequence). CDR3: CASSSNHRRPAGEQYF. CDR3 coding DNA: TGTGCCAGCAGCTCCAACCATCGGCGGCCTGCTGGGGAGCAGTACTTC. Combining the CDR3 with reference TRBV7-9 and TRBJ2-7 gives the whole variable domain DTGVSQNPRHKITKRGQNVTFRCDPISEHNRLYWYRQTLGQGPEFLTYFQNEAQLEKSRLLSDRFSAERPKGSFSTLEIQRTEQGDSAMYLCASSSNHRRPAGEQYFGPGTRLTVT.

The V call is TRBV29-1, the J call TRBJ1-3; 8 positions agree with TRBD1. The CDR3 runs 15 residues. The germline CDR1 and CDR2 sequences are SQVTM and ANQGSEA. After removal of 5 bases from V and 0 bases from J, the junction contained 6 bases not matched to a gene. Here the CDR3 reads CSVTDRDVSGNTIYF. CDR3 nucleotide sequence: TGCAGCGTTACGGACAGGGACGTCTCTGGAAACACCATATATTTT.

The V and J genes are TRBV5-6 and TRBJ2-2; TRBD2 might be the D (6 bases). In germline, CDR1 is SGHDT, CDR2 YYEEEE. This CDR3 is 17 amino acids long. V was shortened by 2 bases and J by 7 bases, with 21 bases between the two germline ends. CDR3 in amino acids: CASSFPPRELGSGELFF. CDR3 DNA sequence: TGTGCCAGCAGCTTTCCCCCCCGGGAGTTAGGTAGCGGGGAGCTGTTTTTT.

The chain combines TRBV19 with TRBJ2-1; 7 bases match TRBD2. V was clipped by 3 bases and J by 7 bases; unmatched bases: 3. The CDR3 totals 13 residues. CDR1 and CDR2 from the germline V gene are LNHDA and SQIVND (reference sequence). The chain's CDR3 is CASSIVSGNEQFF. CDR3 coding DNA: TGTGCCAGTAGTATCGTTAGCGGGAATGAGCAGTTCTTC.

The V gene is TRBV12-5, the J gene TRBJ1-1; no reliable D call. This CDR3 comprises 13 residues. Germline CDR1 reads LGHNT; CDR2 reads FRNRAP. V lost 9 bases and J 1 base, leaving 12 bases between the germline ends. In DNA, the CDR3 is TGTGCTAGCGAGGGAGCTGGGAACACTGAAGCTTTCTTT. Amino acids: CASEGAGNTEAFF.

This rearrangement joins TRBV27 to TRBJ2-7; 7 nucleotides match TRBD1. CDR1 MNHEY and CDR2 SMNVEV come from the germline V gene (reference sequence). This CDR3 is built from 15 residues. The V gene end was trimmed by 6 bases and the J gene end by 2 bases; junction bases not matched to a gene: 10. The CDR3 is CASRPSDRVAYEQYF. CDR3 nucleotide sequence: TGTGCCAGCAGGCCCTCCGACAGGGTCGCCTACGAGCAGTACTTC.

This sequence joins TRBV7-2 and TRBJ2-7, with 7 nucleotides matching TRBD1. The germline CDR1 and CDR2 sequences are SGHTA and FQGNSA. There are 14 residues in the CDR3. Losses at the gene ends were 5 bases for V and 4 bases for J; bases not matched to a gene: 8. CDR3 nucleotides: TGTGCCAGCAGCCCACCGGGACAGATTTACGAGCAGTACTTC. Protein: CASSPPGQIYEQYF.

The chain recombines TRBV4-1 with TRBJ2-7; D is uncertain. The CDR3 is 11 amino acids. V was cut by 0 bases and J by 9 bases, with 6 bases left in between. Germline CDR1 reads MGHRA; CDR2 reads YSYEKL. For the CDR3, the DNA is TGCGCCAGCAGCCAAGAGGAGCGGCAGTACTTC. Amino acids: CASSQEERQYF.

The V and J genes are TRBV4-2 and TRBJ2-7; D is perhaps TRBD1 (6 bases). V lost 4 bases and J 0 bases, leaving 16 bases between the germline ends. The CDR3 consists of 16 residues. In germline, CDR1 is LGHNA, CDR2 YNFKEQ. In nucleotides, the CDR3 is TGTGCCAGCAGCCCGAACAGGGCTCTCACCTCCTACGAGCAGTACTTC. It translates to CASSPNRALTSYEQYF.

The chain combines TRBV29-1 with TRBJ2-1; 10 nucleotides agree with TRBD2. In germline, CDR1 is SQVTM, CDR2 ANQGSEA. The CDR3 loop spans 17 amino acids. The trim removed 8 bases at V and 8 bases at J, leaving 21 bases unmatched. CDR3 DNA: TGCAGCTTCGATAACCCCCTAGGAGCGGGAGGGTCTGATGAGCAGTTCTTC. It yields the protein CSFDNPLGAGGSDEQFF.